These 26 T cell receptor beta chains originate from one sample sequenced in a study of blood T cells in healthy people across ages. A second PCR of about 7 to 11 cycles used a sample-barcoded 5' primer and a J-beta primer mix. Via MiXCR, TCRdb re-called the 5' RACE reads, giving one row per CDR3 protein. The sample lists about 1.5 million distinct CDR3 sequences; around two fifths were seen once. Material for sequencing was blood. These TCRs come from a woman aged 18-29 years in good health.

The CDR3 sequence: CASSLAQTGNEQFF. The DNA for the CDR3 is TGTGCCAGCAGCTTAGCGCAGACGGGCAATGAGCAGTTCTTC. This rearrangement joins TRBV7-9 to TRBJ2-1; D is uncertain. V lost 0 bases to trimming and J lost 6 bases, with 9 bases between them. The length of the CDR3 is 14 residues. Germline CDR1 and CDR2: SEHNR and FQNEAQ (reference sequence).

This clonotype was observed a few times. This chain joins TRBV7-2 and TRBJ1-1, with a possible D match to TRBD1 (6 bases). Germline V gene lookup returns CDR1 SGHTA and CDR2 FQGNSA. This CDR3 is built from 13 residues. With 3 bases removed from V and 8 bases from J, the gap between germline ends came to 13 bases. The CDR3 sequence: CASSFARGAEAFF. DNA for the CDR3: TGTGCCAGCAGCTTCGCACGGGGGGCCGAAGCTTTCTTT.

This sequence joins TRBV20-1 and TRBJ1-5; D is uncertain. The CDR3 runs to 12 residues. The V end lost 1 base, the J end lost 6 bases, and 7 bases lay between the germline ends. Looked up from germline, CDR1 is DFQATT and CDR2 is SNEGSKA (reference sequence). In nucleotides, the CDR3 is TGCAGTGCTAGAGGTTTGGGTCAGCCCCAGCATTTT. It specifies CSARGLGQPQHF.

The chain is built from TRBV12-3 or TRBV12-4 and TRBJ2-3; D ambiguous. V was pared by 1 base and J by 3 bases, with 8 bases between. The CDR3 totals 14 residues. The CDR3 spells CASSLGATTDTQYF. The CDR3 region has the DNA TGTGCCAGCAGTTTAGGGGCGACAACAGATACGCAGTATTTT.

This clonotype was observed a few times. This chain uses TRBV7-9 with TRBJ1-2; D may be TRBD1 (6 bases). Germline values: CDR1 SEHNR, CDR2 FQNEAQ (reference sequence). This CDR3 comprises 15 residues. V shed 5 bases and J shed 5 bases, with 18 bases lying between them. The DNA for the CDR3 is TGTGCCAGCAGCATCGGACAGTCCCCATTATATGGCTACACCTTC. It encodes CASSIGQSPLYGYTF.

The chain links TRBV7-2 to TRBJ2-3; TRBD1 or TRBD2 may be the D gene (5 bases each). Germline CDR1 reads SGHTA; CDR2 reads FQGNSA. This CDR3 is built from 17 residues. Trimming left V 5 bases short and J 0 bases short, with 18 bases between. CDR3: CASSPYAGAASTDTQYF. CDR3 bases: TGTGCCAGCAGCCCATACGCCGGGGCAGCGAGCACAGATACGCAGTATTTT.

This clonotype has more than one count but fewer than ten. This rearrangement joins TRBV29-1 to TRBJ2-5; perhaps TRBD2 as D (7 bases). V was clipped by 1 base and J by 4 bases, with 16 bases between them. The CDR3 sequence is 15 residues long. Looked up from germline, CDR1 is SQVTM and CDR2 is ANQGSEA. DNA of the CDR3: TGCAGCGTTGAAGTCAGTCGAGGGGGGGTAGAGACCCAGTACTTC. The encoded protein is CSVEVSRGGVETQYF.

This chain links TRBV12-3 or TRBV12-4 with TRBJ1-2; 7 nucleotides match TRBD1. J was trimmed by 2 bases and V by 4 bases; bases with no gene match: 7. This CDR3 contains 15 residues. The CDR3 DNA reads as TGTGCCAGCAGTTCAGGGACAGCCGGCAACTATGGCTACACCTTC. Its protein product is CASSSGTAGNYGYTF.

This clonotype was counted once. This rearrangement joins TRBV30 to TRBJ2-7; D could derive from TRBD1 or TRBD2 (5 bases each). CDR1 is GTSNPN, CDR2 SVGIG, per germline (reference sequence). V dropped 3 bases and J dropped 9 bases, with 24 bases sitting between them. The length of the CDR3 is 15 residues. CDR3 region: CAWSPAGTDRRGQYF. The DNA for the CDR3 is TGTGCCTGGAGCCCAGCCGGGACCGACCGTCGGGGGCAGTACTTC.

This rearrangement joins TRBV10-3 to TRBJ2-7, with a possible D match to TRBD1 (6 bases). CDR1 is ENHRY, CDR2 SYGVKD, per germline. The CDR3 sequence is 11 residues long. Trimming removed 8 bases at V and 7 bases at J, with 12 bases between. Here the CDR3 reads CAIRTELEQYF. The CDR3 DNA reads TGTGCCATCCGGACAGAATTGGAGCAGTACTTC.

In this sample, this clonotype turned up a few times. The chain couples TRBV9 to TRBJ2-3, with a tentative D call TRBD2 (5 bases). V was clipped by 0 bases and J by 2 bases, with 10 bases between them. The CDR3 loop spans 15 amino acids. Germline CDR1 SGDLS, CDR2 YYNGEE. The DNA of the CDR3 is TGTGCCAGCAGCGTAGGGGCTAGCCTCACAGATACGCAGTATTTT. It codes for CASSVGASLTDTQYF.

This clonotype was recorded a few times. The J gene is TRBJ2-1, the V gene TRBV5-1, with 9 bases fitting TRBD2. The CDR3 is 17 residues long. Germline CDR1 reads SGHRS; CDR2 reads YFSETQ. Trimming removed 5 bases from V and 6 bases from J; junction bases left unmatched: 15. The chain's CDR3 is CASRFGASGVLGNEQFF. CDR3 bases: TGCGCCAGCAGGTTTGGAGCTAGCGGGGTTCTGGGCAATGAGCAGTTCTTC. Using reference TRBV5-1 and TRBJ2-1 for the parts outside the CDR3, the full variable domain is KAGVTQTPRYLIKTRGQQVTLSCSPISGHRSVSWYQQTPGQGLQFLFEYFSETQRNKGNFPGRFSGRQFSNSRSEMNVSTLELGDSALYLCASRFGASGVLGNEQFFGPGTRLTVL.

About this clonotype: A much larger clone differs by one base, so this may be a read error. As DNA, the CDR3 is TGTGCCAGCAGCTTAGTGGGGACTGAGCAGTACTTC. Protein: CASSLVGTEQYF. This sequence joins TRBV7-9 and TRBJ2-7; D perhaps matches TRBD2 (6 bases). This CDR3 contains 12 residues. V lost 1 base and J lost 7, with 8 bases in between. The V gene's germline CDR1 is SEHNR and CDR2 FQNEAQ (reference sequence).

The DNA for the CDR3 is TGTGCCAGCAGGTGGGGGGCGTCGAACACTGAAGCTTTCTTT. It yields the protein CASRWGASNTEAFF. The chain links TRBV11-2 to TRBJ1-1; D is perhaps TRBD1 (6 bases). Germline-derived CDR1 and CDR2 are SGHAT and FQNNGV. V lost 6 bases and J lost 1, with 12 bases in between. The CDR3 spans 14 residues.

The count of this clonotype is one. This sequence joins TRBV14 and TRBJ2-2, with 7 bases that match TRBD2. CDR3 size: 19 residues. V lost 1 base, J lost 2 bases, and 13 bases stayed unmatched. CDR1 and CDR2 (germline): SGHDN, FVKESK. CDR3 amino acids: CASSQGLGSGKSNTGELFF. The DNA of the CDR3 is TGTGCCAGCAGCCAAGGGTTAGGGAGCGGGAAGTCAAACACCGGGGAGCTGTTTTTT.

The chain recombines TRBV25-1 with TRBJ1-2, with 7 nucleotides matching TRBD1. Losses at the gene ends were 10 bases for V and 4 bases for J; bases not matched to a gene: 9. CDR3 length equals 13 residues. Per germline, CDR1 MGHDK and CDR2 SYGVNS. CDR3 in amino acids: CANTTGTVYGYTF. The CDR3 DNA is TGTGCCAACACCACAGGGACAGTCTATGGCTACACCTTC.

This chain joins TRBV29-1 and TRBJ2-3; D is possibly TRBD2 (5 bases). CDR1 and CDR2 (germline): SQVTM, ANQGSEA. With 4 bases removed from V and 2 bases from J, the gap between germline ends came to 7 bases. The CDR3 consists of 12 residues. CDR3 loop: CSVGGDTDTQYF. The CDR3 region has the DNA TGCAGCGTTGGGGGAGACACAGATACGCAGTATTTT.

The J gene is TRBJ1-3, the V gene TRBV28, with 9 nucleotides matching TRBD1. Germline V CDR1 and CDR2: MDHEN, SYDVKM. J was trimmed by 2 bases and V by 1 base; bases with no gene match: 9. The CDR3 totals 18 residues. CDR3 sequence (DNA): TGTGCCAGCAGTTTATACCGGGACAGGGTTGGCACTGGAAACACCATATATTTT. As protein: CASSLYRDRVGTGNTIYF.

There are many counts of this clonotype. This chain connects TRBV10-3 to TRBJ2-7, with TRBD2 matching 9 bases. This CDR3 is 16 amino acids long. Trimming cost V 2 bases and J 2 bases; bases outside gene matches: 7. From germline, CDR1 is ENHRY and CDR2 SYGVKD. CDR3 sequence (DNA): TGTGCCATCAGTGAGACCGGGGGCGGGAGGGCCTACGAGCAGTACTTC. Translating gives CAISETGGGRAYEQYF.

The chain has TRBV6-1 and TRBJ1-1, with TRBD1 matching over 7 bases. The V gene's germline CDR1 is MNHNS and CDR2 SASEGT. Trimming took 7 bases from V and 0 from J; bases not matched to a gene: 11. This CDR3 has 16 residues. The DNA of the CDR3 is TGTGCCAGCACTCCGGGACAGCATACCATGAACACTGAAGCTTTCTTT. This gives the protein CASTPGQHTMNTEAFF.

The rearrangement uses TRBV4-1 and TRBJ2-3; 12 bases line up with TRBD1. CDR1 MGHRA and CDR2 YSYEKL come from the germline V gene. This CDR3 region has 17 residues. V shed 4 bases, J shed 0 bases, and the junction held 5 bases outside the gene matches. In nucleotides, the CDR3 is TGCGCCAGCAGCCCACAGGGACAGGGGGCTAGCACAGATACGCAGTATTTT. Translation: CASSPQGQGASTDTQYF.

The rearrangement joins TRBV5-1 to TRBJ2-7, with TRBD2 identical over 12 bases. CDR3 length: 16 amino acids. V lost 2 bases and J lost 0; bases outside the gene matches: 3. Per germline, CDR1 SGHRS and CDR2 YFSETQ. The CDR3 loop is CASSFGLAGTSYEQYF. CDR3 bases: TGCGCCAGCAGCTTCGGACTAGCGGGGACCTCCTACGAGCAGTACTTC.

This clonotype showed up many times. The J gene is TRBJ2-5, the V gene TRBV20-1, with 13 bases identical to TRBD2. Germline V gives CDR1 DFQATT, CDR2 SNEGSKA (reference sequence). The CDR3 covers 15 residues. With V trimmed by 1 base and J by 1 base, 0 bases remained unmatched. The CDR3 sequence is CSARGLAGGQETQYF. Here the CDR3 DNA reads TGCAGTGCTAGAGGACTAGCGGGAGGCCAAGAGACCCAGTACTTC.

The CDR3 region is CSARSLGGGASSYEQYF. DNA of the CDR3: TGCAGTGCTAGATCCCTTGGAGGCGGGGCCAGCTCCTACGAGCAGTACTTC. The chain joins TRBV20-1 to TRBJ2-7, with a tentative D call TRBD2 (6 bases). The V end lost 2 bases, the J end lost 0 bases, and 20 bases lay between the germline ends. CDR1 is DFQATT and CDR2 is SNEGSKA in the germline V gene (reference sequence). CDR3 length: 17 amino acids.

This sequence joins TRBV4-1 and TRBJ1-2; the D gene is possibly TRBD1 (5 bases). The V end lost 6 bases, the J end lost 0 bases, and 20 bases lay between the germline ends. CDR3 length equals 17 residues. From germline, CDR1 is MGHRA and CDR2 YSYEKL. The CDR3 DNA sequence: TGCGCCAGCAGATTCAATCACGAATACAGGACTAACTATGGCTACACCTTC. This encodes CASRFNHEYRTNYGYTF.

This clonotype was counted a few times. V and J are TRBV2 and TRBJ2-1; D could derive from TRBD1 or TRBD2 (5 bases each). V was cut by 7 bases and J by 5 bases, with 18 bases left in between. CDR1 is SNHLY and CDR2 is FYNNEI in the germline V gene. The CDR3 has 15 amino acids. The CDR3 spells CASIVTPGANNEQFF. CDR3 nucleotide sequence: TGTGCCAGCATTGTCACCCCCGGGGCAAACAATGAGCAGTTCTTC.